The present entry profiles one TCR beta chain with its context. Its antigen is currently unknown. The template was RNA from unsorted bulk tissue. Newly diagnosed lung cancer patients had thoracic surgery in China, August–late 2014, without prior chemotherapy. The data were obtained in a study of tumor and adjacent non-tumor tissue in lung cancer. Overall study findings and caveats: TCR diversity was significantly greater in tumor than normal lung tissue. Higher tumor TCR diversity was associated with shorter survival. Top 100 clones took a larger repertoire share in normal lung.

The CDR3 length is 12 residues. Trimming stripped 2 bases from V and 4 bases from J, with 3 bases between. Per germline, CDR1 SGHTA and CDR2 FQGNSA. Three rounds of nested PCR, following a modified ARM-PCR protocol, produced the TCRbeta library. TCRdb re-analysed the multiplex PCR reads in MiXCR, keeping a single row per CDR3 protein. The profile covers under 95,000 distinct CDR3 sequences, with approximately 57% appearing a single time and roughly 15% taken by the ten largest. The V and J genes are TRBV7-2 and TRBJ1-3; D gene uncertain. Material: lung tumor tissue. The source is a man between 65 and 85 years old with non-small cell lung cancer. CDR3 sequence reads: CASSLNGNTIYF. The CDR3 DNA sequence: TGTGCCAGCAGCTTAAACGGAAACACCATATATTTT.